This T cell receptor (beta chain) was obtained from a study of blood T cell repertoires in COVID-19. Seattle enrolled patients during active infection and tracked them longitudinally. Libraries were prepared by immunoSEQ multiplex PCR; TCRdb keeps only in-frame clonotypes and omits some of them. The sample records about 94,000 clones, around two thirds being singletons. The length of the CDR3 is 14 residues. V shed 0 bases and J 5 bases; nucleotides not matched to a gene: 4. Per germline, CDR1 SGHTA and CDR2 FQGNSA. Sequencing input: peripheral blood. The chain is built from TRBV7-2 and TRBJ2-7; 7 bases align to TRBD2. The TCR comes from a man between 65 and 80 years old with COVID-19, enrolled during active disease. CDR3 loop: CASSLAGGVDEQYF. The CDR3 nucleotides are TGTGCCAGCAGCTTAGCGGGAGGGGTCGACGAGCAGTACTTC.